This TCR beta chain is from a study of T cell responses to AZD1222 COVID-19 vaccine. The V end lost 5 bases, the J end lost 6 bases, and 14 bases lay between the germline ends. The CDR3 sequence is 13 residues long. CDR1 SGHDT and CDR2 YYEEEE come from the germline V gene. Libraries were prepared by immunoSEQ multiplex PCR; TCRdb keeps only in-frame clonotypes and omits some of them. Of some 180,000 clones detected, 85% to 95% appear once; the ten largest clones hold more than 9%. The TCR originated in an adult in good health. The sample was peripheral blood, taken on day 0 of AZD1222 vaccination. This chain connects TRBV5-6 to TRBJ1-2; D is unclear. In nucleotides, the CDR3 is TGTGCCAGCAGGTACGGAGGGAGCAATGGCTACACCTTC. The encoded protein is CASRYGGSNGYTF.